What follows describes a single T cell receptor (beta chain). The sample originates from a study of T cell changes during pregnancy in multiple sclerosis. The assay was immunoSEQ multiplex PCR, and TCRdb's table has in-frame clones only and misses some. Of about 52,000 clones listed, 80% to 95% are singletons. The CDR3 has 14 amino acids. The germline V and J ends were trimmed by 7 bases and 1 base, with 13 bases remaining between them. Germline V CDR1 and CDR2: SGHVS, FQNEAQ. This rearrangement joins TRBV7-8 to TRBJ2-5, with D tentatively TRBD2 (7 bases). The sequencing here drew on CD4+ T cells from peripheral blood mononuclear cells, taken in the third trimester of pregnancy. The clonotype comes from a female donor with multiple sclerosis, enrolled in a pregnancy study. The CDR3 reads CASKRGGSQETQYF. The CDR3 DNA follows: TGTGCCAGCAAGAGGGGGGGGAGCCAAGAGACCCAGTACTTC.